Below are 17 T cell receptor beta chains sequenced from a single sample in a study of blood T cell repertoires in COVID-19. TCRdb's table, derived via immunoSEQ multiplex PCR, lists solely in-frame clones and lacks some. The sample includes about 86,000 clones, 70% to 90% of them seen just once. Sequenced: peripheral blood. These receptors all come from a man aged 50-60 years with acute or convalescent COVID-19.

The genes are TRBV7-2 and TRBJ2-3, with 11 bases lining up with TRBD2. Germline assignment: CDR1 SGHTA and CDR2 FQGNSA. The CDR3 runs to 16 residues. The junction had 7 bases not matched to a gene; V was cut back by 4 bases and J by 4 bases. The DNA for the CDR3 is TGTGCCAGCAGCTCCAAGGGGACTAGCGGAGCAGATACGCAGTATTTT. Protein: CASSSKGTSGADTQYF.

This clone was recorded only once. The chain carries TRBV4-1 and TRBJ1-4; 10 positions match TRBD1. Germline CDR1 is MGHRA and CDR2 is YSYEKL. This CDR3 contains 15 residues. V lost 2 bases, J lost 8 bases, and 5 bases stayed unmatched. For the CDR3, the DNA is TGCGCCAGCAGCCAAACCGGGACAGGGGACGAAAAACTGTTTTTT. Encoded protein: CASSQTGTGDEKLFF.

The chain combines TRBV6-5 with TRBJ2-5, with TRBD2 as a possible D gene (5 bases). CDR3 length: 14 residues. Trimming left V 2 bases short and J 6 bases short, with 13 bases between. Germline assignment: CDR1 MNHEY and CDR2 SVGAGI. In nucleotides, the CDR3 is TGTGCCAGCAGTTACCCGGGCGGGTGGCAGACCCAGTACTTC. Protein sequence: CASSYPGGWQTQYF.

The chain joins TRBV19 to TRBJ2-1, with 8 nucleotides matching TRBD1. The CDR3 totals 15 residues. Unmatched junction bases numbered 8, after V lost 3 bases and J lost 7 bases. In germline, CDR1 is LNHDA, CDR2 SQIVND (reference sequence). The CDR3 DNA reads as TGTGCCAGTAGTATCCGCAGGGGGCTATGGAATGAGCAGTTCTTC. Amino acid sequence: CASSIRRGLWNEQFF.

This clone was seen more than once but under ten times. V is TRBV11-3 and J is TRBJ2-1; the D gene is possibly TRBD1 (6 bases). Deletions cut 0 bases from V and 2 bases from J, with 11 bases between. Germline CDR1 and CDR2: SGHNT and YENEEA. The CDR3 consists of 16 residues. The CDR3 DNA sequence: TGTGCCAGCAGCTTAGATATAGGGGGTGCCTACAATGAGCAGTTCTTC. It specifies CASSLDIGGAYNEQFF.

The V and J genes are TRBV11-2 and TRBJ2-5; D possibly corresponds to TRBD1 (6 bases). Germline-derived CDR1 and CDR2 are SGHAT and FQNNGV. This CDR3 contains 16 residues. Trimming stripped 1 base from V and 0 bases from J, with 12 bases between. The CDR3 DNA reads TGTGCCAGCAGCTTAGTACGAGGGGGTGACCAAGAGACCCAGTACTTC. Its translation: CASSLVRGGDQETQYF.

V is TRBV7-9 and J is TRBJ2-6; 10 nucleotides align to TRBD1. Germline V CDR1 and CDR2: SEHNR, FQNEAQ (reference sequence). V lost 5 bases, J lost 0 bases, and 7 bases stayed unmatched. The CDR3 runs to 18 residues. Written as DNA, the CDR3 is TGTGCCAGCAGCATGACAGGGGGCATTGACTCTGGGGCCAACGTCCTGACTTTC. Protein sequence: CASSMTGGIDSGANVLTF.

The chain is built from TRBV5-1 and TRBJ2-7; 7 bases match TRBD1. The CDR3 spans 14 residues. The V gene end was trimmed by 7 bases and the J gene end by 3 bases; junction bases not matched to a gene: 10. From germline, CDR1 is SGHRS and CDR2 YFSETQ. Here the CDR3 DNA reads TGCGCCAGCGGCCCGGGGACAGAGAACTACGAGCAGTACTTC. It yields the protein CASGPGTENYEQYF. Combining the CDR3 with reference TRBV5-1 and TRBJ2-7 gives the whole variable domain KAGVTQTPRYLIKTRGQQVTLSCSPISGHRSVSWYQQTPGQGLQFLFEYFSETQRNKGNFPGRFSGRQFSNSRSEMNVSTLELGDSALYLCASGPGTENYEQYFGPGTRLTVT.

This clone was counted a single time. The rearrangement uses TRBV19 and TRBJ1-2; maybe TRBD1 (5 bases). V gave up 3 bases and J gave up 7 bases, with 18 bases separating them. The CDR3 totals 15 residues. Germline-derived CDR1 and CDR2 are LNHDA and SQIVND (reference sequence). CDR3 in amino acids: CASSISPTDLVGYTF. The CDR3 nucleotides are TGTGCCAGTAGTATCAGTCCGACAGATCTTGTTGGCTACACCTTC.

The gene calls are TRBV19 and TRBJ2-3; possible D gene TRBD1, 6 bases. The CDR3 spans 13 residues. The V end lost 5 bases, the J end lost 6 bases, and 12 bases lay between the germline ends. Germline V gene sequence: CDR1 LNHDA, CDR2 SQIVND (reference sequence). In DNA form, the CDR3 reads TGTGCCAGTAGTCTCGGACAGAAGGATACGCAGTATTTT. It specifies CASSLGQKDTQYF.

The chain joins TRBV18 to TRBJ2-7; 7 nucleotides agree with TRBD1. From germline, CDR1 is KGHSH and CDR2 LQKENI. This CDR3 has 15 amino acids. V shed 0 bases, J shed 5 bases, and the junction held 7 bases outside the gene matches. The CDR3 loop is CASSPPRGGDDEQYF. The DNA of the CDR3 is TGTGCCAGCTCACCACCAAGAGGGGGCGACGACGAGCAGTACTTC. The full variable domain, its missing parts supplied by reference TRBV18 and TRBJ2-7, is NAGVMQNPRHLVRRRGQEARLRCSPMKGHSHVYWYRQLPEEGLKFMVYLQKENIIDESGMPKERFSAEFPKEGPSILRIQQVVRGDSAAYFCASSPPRGGDDEQYFGPGTRLTVT.

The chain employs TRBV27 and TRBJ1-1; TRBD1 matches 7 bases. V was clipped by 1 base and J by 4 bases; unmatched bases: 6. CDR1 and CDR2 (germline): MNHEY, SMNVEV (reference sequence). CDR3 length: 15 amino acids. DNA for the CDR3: TGTGCCAGCAGTTTATATCAGGGGGAGACCACTGAAGCTTTCTTT. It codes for CASSLYQGETTEAFF.

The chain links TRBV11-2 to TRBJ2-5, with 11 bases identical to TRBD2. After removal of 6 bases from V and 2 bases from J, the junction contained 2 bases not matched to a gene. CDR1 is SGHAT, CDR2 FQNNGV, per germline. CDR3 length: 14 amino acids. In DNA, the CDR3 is TGTGCCAGCAGGGGACTAGCGGATCAAGAGACCCAGTACTTC. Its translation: CASRGLADQETQYF.

CDR3 DNA: TGTGCCAGCAGCTTAACTAGCGGGAGAGGGGCCGGCAATGAGCAGTTCTTC. It yields the protein CASSLTSGRGAGNEQFF. The chain couples TRBV7-2 to TRBJ2-1; 11 positions agree with TRBD2. The CDR3 sequence is 17 residues long. With V trimmed by 2 bases and J by 6 bases, 9 bases remained unmatched. The germline V gene encodes CDR1 SGHTA and CDR2 FQGNSA.

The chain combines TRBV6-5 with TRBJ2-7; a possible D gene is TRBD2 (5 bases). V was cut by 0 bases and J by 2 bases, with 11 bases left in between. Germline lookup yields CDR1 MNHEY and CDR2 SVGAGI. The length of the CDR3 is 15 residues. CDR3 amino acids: CASSYSSSGTYEQYF. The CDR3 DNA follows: TGTGCCAGCAGTTACTCGTCAAGCGGCACCTACGAGCAGTACTTC.

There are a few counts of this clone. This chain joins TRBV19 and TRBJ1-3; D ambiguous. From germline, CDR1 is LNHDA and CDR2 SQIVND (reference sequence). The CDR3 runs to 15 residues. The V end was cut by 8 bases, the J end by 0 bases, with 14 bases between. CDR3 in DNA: TGTGCCAGTGGTCCGAATGGCGGCTCTGGAAACACCATATATTTT. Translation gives CASGPNGGSGNTIYF.

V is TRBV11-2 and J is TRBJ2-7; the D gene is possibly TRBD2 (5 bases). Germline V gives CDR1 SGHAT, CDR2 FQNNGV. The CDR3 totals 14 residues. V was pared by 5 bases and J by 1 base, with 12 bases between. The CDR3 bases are TGTGCCAGCAGCACCCCGGGGAGATCCTACGAGCAGTACTTC. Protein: CASSTPGRSYEQYF.